These 15 T cell receptor beta chains originate from one sample sequenced in a study of cytomegalovirus exposure and HLA in healthy donors. In the PCR, 60 Vbeta and 13 Jbeta primers were used. Sequencing used immunoSEQ multiplex PCR; TCRdb keeps in-frame clones, though not all of them. This sample yields roughly 220,000 clones, of which around 80% are seen a single time; about 1.7% belongs to the top ten. Sequencing was performed on PBMCs. The origin of the receptors is a man between 50 and 59 years old in good health and CMV-seronegative.

This clone turned up a few times. The genes are TRBV18 and TRBJ1-2; 7 bases fit TRBD1. The CDR3 runs to 16 residues. Germline CDR1 KGHSH, CDR2 LQKENI. J lost 4 bases, V lost 6 bases, and 14 bases had no gene match. The CDR3: CASSPTGQPGLYGYTF. The CDR3 nucleotides read TGTGCCAGCTCGCCAACGGGACAGCCCGGGCTCTATGGCTACACCTTC. The full variable domain, with the rest looked up from reference TRBV18 and TRBJ1-2, is NAGVMQNPRHLVRRRGQEARLRCSPMKGHSHVYWYRQLPEEGLKFMVYLQKENIIDESGMPKERFSAEFPKEGPSILRIQQVVRGDSAAYFCASSPTGQPGLYGYTFGSGTRLTVV.

This clone was seen a few times. The chain recombines TRBV7-9 with TRBJ2-1, with TRBD2 matching over 8 bases. The trim removed 1 base at V and 5 bases at J, leaving 1 base unmatched. This CDR3 has 14 amino acids. Germline CDR1 SEHNR, CDR2 FQNEAQ (reference sequence). DNA for the CDR3: TGTGCCAGCAGCTTAGAACTAGCGGACAATGAGCAGTTCTTC. Encoded protein: CASSLELADNEQFF.

The chain carries TRBV9 and TRBJ2-1; 8 nucleotides line up with TRBD2. The germline CDR1 and CDR2 sequences are SGDLS and YYNGEE. The length of the CDR3 is 16 residues. After removal of 3 bases from V and 7 bases from J, the junction contained 12 bases not matched to a gene. The CDR3, as DNA: TGTGCCAGCAGCGGTAGGACTAGCTGGGGGGGGAATGAGCAGTTCTTC. Translating gives CASSGRTSWGGNEQFF.

The J gene is TRBJ2-7, the V gene TRBV5-5, with 14 bases matching TRBD2. Germline CDR1 and CDR2: SGHKS and YYEKEE (reference sequence). The length of the CDR3 is 16 residues. J was trimmed by 4 bases and V by 2 bases; bases with no gene match: 5. The chain's CDR3 is CASSLRGLAGEYEQYF. Written as DNA, the CDR3 is TGTGCCAGCAGCTTAAGGGGACTAGCGGGAGAGTACGAGCAGTACTTC.

The count of this clone is one. This sequence joins TRBV4-2 and TRBJ2-1, with 11 bases matching TRBD2. The junction had 8 bases not matched to a gene; V was cut back by 0 bases and J by 4 bases. The CDR3 covers 18 residues. The germline gives CDR1 LGHNA, CDR2 YNFKEQ. In DNA form, the CDR3 reads TGTGCCAGCAGCCAAGATCTTAGCGGGAGGGGGATATACAATGAGCAGTTCTTC. Its protein product is CASSQDLSGRGIYNEQFF.

The gene calls are TRBV6-1 and TRBJ1-2, with TRBD1 as a possible D gene (6 bases). Per the germline V gene, CDR1 is MNHNS and CDR2 is SASEGT. CDR3 length: 15 amino acids. Trimming took 7 bases from V and 7 from J, leaving 22 bases between them. CDR3 in amino acids: CASISGGGGDGGYTF. The CDR3 DNA reads as TGTGCCAGCATCAGCGGAGGGGGAGGGGACGGTGGCTACACCTTC.

The CDR3 DNA sequence: TGCGCCAGCAGCCCGGTAGCGGGAGTCTACGAGCAGTACTTC. Amino acid sequence: CASSPVAGVYEQYF. The rearrangement joins TRBV5-1 to TRBJ2-5; the match to TRBD2 covers 9 bases. The J call may be wrong; the DNA end is better matched by TRBJ2-7. The CDR3 is made up of 14 amino acids. Germline CDR1 SGHRS, CDR2 YFSETQ.

V and J are TRBV5-6 and TRBJ2-4, with a tentative D call TRBD2 (6 bases). The CDR3 is 12 amino acids. CDR1 is SGHDT and CDR2 is YYEEEE in the germline V gene. Trimming shortened V by 5 bases and J by 7 bases, and 10 bases separated the two germline ends. Written as DNA, the CDR3 is TGTGCCAGCAGTCGGGACTGGAACATTCAGTACTTC. It codes for CASSRDWNIQYF.

The J gene is TRBJ2-7, the V gene TRBV7-6, with D tentatively TRBD2 (6 bases). V was trimmed by 4 bases and J by 1 base, leaving 20 bases between them. There are 17 residues in the CDR3. Germline V gives CDR1 SGHVS, CDR2 FNYEAQ. CDR3 coding DNA: TGTGCCAGCAGCTCGTCGGGAGCTGGCGGACGGTCCTACGAGCAGTACTTC. It encodes CASSSSGAGGRSYEQYF.

This clone showed up just a few times. The rearrangement joins TRBV28 to TRBJ2-7; 10 nucleotides line up with TRBD1. The V gene end was trimmed by 6 bases and the J gene end by 5 bases; junction bases not matched to a gene: 10. Germline V CDR1 and CDR2: MDHEN, SYDVKM. The CDR3 is 15 amino acids. The CDR3, as DNA: TGTGCCAGCAGAGGACCGGGACAGGGGTCCCACGAGCAGTACTTC. Protein product: CASRGPGQGSHEQYF.

This clone has more than one count but fewer than ten. This sequence joins TRBV5-1 and TRBJ2-7, with D perhaps TRBD2 (5 bases). This CDR3 has 14 residues. The V gene's germline CDR1 is SGHRS and CDR2 YFSETQ. The V gene lost 10 bases and the J gene lost 3 bases, with 20 bases spanning the gap. The CDR3 DNA is TGCGCCTCCAGCCCTAGTACTAGTCACTACGAGCAGTACTTC. Protein: CASSPSTSHYEQYF.

This chain's CDR3 is CASSLRDTSYEQYF. The CDR3 DNA reads as TGTGCCAGCAGCTTGCGGGACACCTCCTACGAGCAGTACTTC. The chain has TRBV5-4 and TRBJ2-7; tentatively, D is TRBD1 (6 bases). V was clipped by 1 base and J by 0 bases, with 8 bases between them. The CDR3 length is 14 residues. Germline loops: CDR1 SGHNT, CDR2 YYREEE (reference sequence).

The chain combines TRBV9 with TRBJ1-2; TRBD1 might be the D (5 bases). Germline assignment: CDR1 SGDLS and CDR2 YYNGEE. The CDR3 has 13 amino acids. V dropped 1 base and J dropped 4 bases, with 8 bases sitting between them. As DNA, the CDR3 is TGTGCCAGCAGCGTACAGGGAGGCTATGGCTACACCTTC. It encodes CASSVQGGYGYTF.

The CDR3 region is CASSSQPGQGRDGELFF. The CDR3 nucleotides read TGCGCCAGCAGCTCCCAGCCCGGACAGGGGCGGGACGGGGAGCTGTTTTTT. V gene TRBV5-1 combines with J gene TRBJ2-2; TRBD1 matches at 9 bases. The germline V gene encodes CDR1 SGHRS and CDR2 YFSETQ. The CDR3 is 17 amino acids. With V trimmed by 3 bases and J by 7 bases, 13 bases remained unmatched.

The chain has TRBV7-9 and TRBJ2-1; 10 bases are shared with TRBD2. This CDR3 has 16 amino acids. The ends lost 3 bases at V and 6 bases at J; junction bases unmatched: 8. Per the germline V gene, CDR1 is SEHNR and CDR2 is FQNEAQ (reference sequence). The CDR3 sequence is CASSFRLAGASNEQFF. For the CDR3, the DNA is TGTGCCAGCAGCTTCAGGCTAGCGGGAGCTAGCAATGAGCAGTTCTTC.